Below are 18 T cell receptor beta chains sequenced from a single sample in a study of OX40 agonist ivuxolimab in advanced cancers. Libraries were built with the immunoSEQ multiplex PCR assay. TCRdb holds this immuneACCESS table with in-frame rearrangements only. Some clones are missing; in checked studies, unresolved V genes explain under half, and the rest has no known cause. This sample comprises about 48,000 clones, 85% to 90% of them detected only once. Approximately 11% of the sample comes from the top ten. Source: CD4+ or CD8+ T cells sorted from blood, taken in a trial of the OX40 agonist ivuxolimab. The receptors here all came from an adult with an advanced solid tumor such as melanoma, head and neck, liver or kidney cancer.

V gene TRBV28 combines with J gene TRBJ2-3, with 7 bases that match TRBD1. Trimming cost V 5 bases and J 6 bases; bases outside gene matches: 14. The CDR3 spans 16 residues. Looked up from germline, CDR1 is MDHEN and CDR2 is SYDVKM. The chain's CDR3 is CASSPPGSTGVDTQYF. CDR3 coding DNA: TGTGCCAGCAGTCCGCCGGGGAGTACAGGGGTGGATACGCAGTATTTT.

The genes are TRBV28 and TRBJ1-1, with 11 bases lining up with TRBD1. The length of the CDR3 is 15 residues. The germline gives CDR1 MDHEN, CDR2 SYDVKM. The ends lost 6 bases at V and 8 bases at J; junction bases unmatched: 11. The CDR3 DNA reads TGTGCCAGCAGATTTCTTCCGGGACAGGGGGACGAAGCTTTCTTT. It is translated as CASRFLPGQGDEAFF.

This clone showed up just once. The chain carries TRBV6-9 and TRBJ2-6, with unresolved D. Germline assignment: CDR1 MNHGY and CDR2 SVAAGI. The CDR3 is 15 residues long. V was trimmed by 8 bases and J by 0 bases, leaving 11 bases between them. CDR3 amino acids: CASGRDSSGANVLTF. CDR3 nucleotides: TGTGCCAGCGGTAGGGATTCCTCTGGGGCCAACGTCCTGACTTTC.

V usage is TRBV29-1 and J usage is TRBJ1-1; possibly TRBD1 for D (5 bases). The CDR3 is 14 residues long. V was trimmed by 3 bases and J by 3 bases, leaving 14 bases between them. The germline gives CDR1 SQVTM, CDR2 ANQGSEA. The CDR3 nucleotides read TGCAGCGTTGATAAGGGGCCGGCATACACTGAAGCTTTCTTT. Amino acids: CSVDKGPAYTEAFF.

The chain combines TRBV19 with TRBJ2-2, with 9 nucleotides matching TRBD1. CDR3 size: 17 residues. V lost 0 bases, J lost 7 bases, and 9 bases stayed unmatched. Germline V gives CDR1 LNHDA, CDR2 SQIVND (reference sequence). The CDR3 region is CASSIDLGTGSGGELFF. CDR3 DNA: TGTGCCAGTAGTATAGACTTAGGGACAGGGTCTGGCGGGGAGCTGTTTTTT.

The rearrangement links TRBV28 to TRBJ2-7, with TRBD1 as a possible D gene (5 bases). The germline CDR1 and CDR2 sequences are MDHEN and SYDVKM. Trimming shortened V by 5 bases and J by 3 bases, and 8 bases separated the two germline ends. CDR3 size: 12 residues. The CDR3 DNA sequence: TGTGCCAGCAGTCCCCAGGGCTACGAGCAGTACTTC. It is translated as CASSPQGYEQYF.

The chain employs TRBV6-5 and TRBJ1-6; D perhaps matches TRBD1 (5 bases). This CDR3 has 16 amino acids. Germline V gives CDR1 MNHEY, CDR2 SVGAGI. Trimming left V 4 bases short and J 3 bases short, with 13 bases between. This chain's CDR3 is CASSLVEGRYNSPLHF. The CDR3 bases are TGTGCCAGCAGTTTGGTGGAGGGGCGCTATAATTCACCCCTCCACTTT.

J is TRBJ2-1 and V is TRBV10-3, with no clear D. The CDR3 spans 16 residues. Trimming removed 8 bases from V and 0 bases from J, with 17 bases in between. CDR1 and CDR2 from the germline V gene are ENHRY and SYGVKD. CDR3 region: CAIGRPTLNSYNEQFF. Written as DNA, the CDR3 is TGTGCCATCGGAAGACCAACCTTAAACTCCTACAATGAGCAGTTCTTC.

V usage is TRBV28 and J usage is TRBJ2-6; D remains unclear. Germline CDR1 reads MDHEN; CDR2 reads SYDVKM. V lost 7 bases, J lost 0 bases, and 7 bases lay in between. The CDR3 sequence is 14 residues long. The CDR3 DNA sequence: TGTGCCAGCACCTATCACTCTGGGGCCAACGTCCTGACTTTC. It yields the protein CASTYHSGANVLTF.

This rearrangement joins TRBV19 to TRBJ2-5, with 7 bases lining up with TRBD2. This CDR3 is 16 amino acids long. Germline CDR1 is LNHDA and CDR2 is SQIVND (reference sequence). The trim removed 5 bases at V and 5 bases at J, leaving 14 bases unmatched. CDR3 protein: CASSPPGGILGETQYF. CDR3 coding DNA: TGTGCCAGTAGTCCCCCGGGGGGAATCTTGGGGGAGACCCAGTACTTC.

The chain employs TRBV28 and TRBJ1-5; D possibly corresponds to TRBD1 (6 bases). This CDR3 is built from 18 residues. Germline loops: CDR1 MDHEN, CDR2 SYDVKM. Deletions cut 2 bases from V and 2 bases from J, with 19 bases between. This chain's CDR3 is CASSLKGHNYGGNQPQHF. The CDR3 DNA follows: TGTGCCAGCAGTTTAAAGGGACATAATTATGGAGGCAATCAGCCCCAGCATTTT.

The J gene is TRBJ2-3, the V gene TRBV15; no reliable D call. Germline loops: CDR1 LNHNV, CDR2 YYDKDF (reference sequence). This CDR3 has 14 residues. V was clipped by 5 bases and J by 3 bases, with 12 bases between them. The CDR3: CATSFGFSTDTQYF. The CDR3 DNA reads as TGTGCCACCAGCTTCGGGTTTAGTACAGATACGCAGTATTTT.

CDR3 region: CASSWGGGNADTQYF. In DNA, the CDR3 is TGTGCCAGCAGCTGGGGAGGAGGGAACGCAGATACGCAGTATTTT. The chain is built from TRBV7-2 and TRBJ2-3; D perhaps matches TRBD2 (6 bases). The V and J ends lost 4 bases and 4 bases respectively, with 15 bases between them. There are 15 residues in the CDR3. Germline V gene data show CDR1 as SGHTA and CDR2 as FQGNSA.

This sequence joins TRBV4-2 and TRBJ2-3, with 10 positions matching TRBD2. The germline V gene has CDR1 LGHNA and CDR2 YNFKEQ. CDR3 length: 15 amino acids. Trimming at V came to 5 bases and at J to 0 bases, leaving 2 bases not matched to a gene. CDR3 residues: CASSGLAASTDTQYF. DNA of the CDR3: TGTGCCAGCAGCGGACTAGCGGCTAGCACAGATACGCAGTATTTT.

The V call is TRBV2, the J call TRBJ2-7, with TRBD1 identical over 7 bases. There are 12 residues in the CDR3. The V gene's germline CDR1 is SNHLY and CDR2 FYNNEI. The J segment lost 4 bases and the V segment lost 6 bases, leaving 3 bases of the junction unmatched. The CDR3 spells CASRGGAYEQYF. In DNA form, the CDR3 reads TGTGCCAGCAGAGGGGGCGCGTACGAGCAGTACTTC.

The CDR3 nucleotides read TGTGCCAGCAGCTTAGGGGGGGGTGAGCAGTACTTC. As protein: CASSLGGGEQYF. The rearrangement joins TRBV7-6 to TRBJ2-7; TRBD2 matches at 7 bases. V lost 1 base to trimming and J lost 7 bases; unmatched junction nucleotides: 1. CDR1 SGHVS and CDR2 FNYEAQ come from the germline V gene. CDR3 length: 12 amino acids.

V usage is TRBV7-9 and J usage is TRBJ1-2; D may be TRBD1 (5 bases). Trimming cost V 5 bases and J 4 bases, with 17 bases left between them. Germline V gene lookup returns CDR1 SEHNR and CDR2 FQNEAQ (reference sequence). CDR3 length equals 15 residues. CDR3 nucleotides: TGTGCCAGCAGCCCCCGGGACCGCCGAGCCTATGGCTACACCTTC. This encodes CASSPRDRRAYGYTF.

The chain has TRBV28 and TRBJ1-2; tentative D call: TRBD1 (5 bases). The CDR3 sequence is 14 residues long. Germline V gene sequence: CDR1 MDHEN, CDR2 SYDVKM. V lost 2 bases to trimming and J lost 4 bases, with 11 bases between them. CDR3 sequence reads: CASSLQGEFYGYTF. DNA for the CDR3: TGTGCCAGCAGTTTACAAGGGGAGTTCTATGGCTACACCTTC.